Listed below are T cell receptor beta chains from one sample, sequenced in a study of cytomegalovirus exposure and HLA in healthy donors. Sequencing was performed with immunoSEQ multiplex PCR; in TCRdb, only in-frame clones are kept and a portion is missing. The sample has more than 90,000 clones; approximately 76% are singletons. Sequenced material: PBMCs. These receptors originate from a man aged 40-49 years in good health and CMV-seronegative. CDR3s include the opening cysteine and the closing phenylalanine or tryptophan. Fields, in order: clone size, D gene, CDR3 length, V gene, J gene, CDR3 DNA, CDR3 protein. D genes are given only for firm matches. Size is omitted from some rows. Given values are once, few, many or a class for expanded clones.

abundance: few; d_gene: -; len: 16; v_gene: TRBV28; j_gene: TRBJ1-4; CDR3nt: TGTGCCAGCAGAACTGATGTCAGTCTAGCTAATGAAAAACTGTTTTTT; CDR3aa: CASRTDVSLANEKLFF
abundance: -; d_gene: -; len: 13; v_gene: TRBV6-1; j_gene: TRBJ1-1; CDR3nt: TGTGCCAGCAGTGAATACAGGAACACTGAAGCTTTCTTT; CDR3aa: CASSEYRNTEAFF
abundance: once; d_gene: TRBD2; len: 13; v_gene: TRBV7-2; j_gene: TRBJ2-1; CDR3nt: TGTGCCAGCAGCTTAGAGGGTCTAGCGGGTGCGTTCTTC; CDR3aa: CASSLEGLAGAFF
abundance: -; d_gene: -; len: 14; v_gene: TRBV29-1; j_gene: TRBJ1-5; CDR3nt: TGCAGCGCCCAACAAGGGGTGGGCAATCAGCCCCAGCATTTT; CDR3aa: CSAQQGVGNQPQHF
abundance: -; d_gene: -; len: 14; v_gene: TRBV6-5; j_gene: TRBJ2-7; CDR3nt: TGTGCCAGCACCCCAGACAGGTTTCCCTACGAGCAGTACTTC; CDR3aa: CASTPDRFPYEQYF
abundance: -; d_gene: -; len: 12; v_gene: TRBV28; j_gene: TRBJ1-3; CDR3nt: TGTGCCAGCAGGGAGGCTGGAAACACCATATATTTT; CDR3aa: CASREAGNTIYF
abundance: few; d_gene: -; len: 14; v_gene: TRBV27; j_gene: TRBJ1-5; CDR3nt: TGTGCCAGCAGTTTAGTAGGGGCGGTTCAGCCCCAGCATTTT; CDR3aa: CASSLVGAVQPQHF
abundance: -; d_gene: -; len: 13; v_gene: TRBV30; j_gene: TRBJ1-4; CDR3nt: TGTGCCTGGAGTGAGGACTATAATGAAAAACTGTTTTTT; CDR3aa: CAWSEDYNEKLFF
abundance: -; d_gene: -; len: 13; v_gene: TRBV27; j_gene: TRBJ1-1; CDR3nt: TGTGCCAGCAGGAACTTCCGGAACACTGAAGCTTTCTTT; CDR3aa: CASRNFRNTEAFF
abundance: -; d_gene: -; len: 14; v_gene: TRBV30; j_gene: TRBJ2-5; CDR3nt: TGTGCCTCCACCTCCCTAACTGGAGGAGAGACCCAGTACTTC; CDR3aa: CASTSLTGGETQYF
abundance: -; d_gene: -; len: 15; v_gene: TRBV5-1; j_gene: TRBJ2-7; CDR3nt: TGCGCCAGCAGCACCCGGGTGGGGGCTAAGAACGAGCAGTACTTC; CDR3aa: CASSTRVGAKNEQYF
abundance: -; d_gene: TRBD2; len: 14; v_gene: TRBV27; j_gene: TRBJ2-7; CDR3nt: TGTGCCAGCAGTGCGGGGGGGATTCCCTACGAGCAGTACTTC; CDR3aa: CASSAGGIPYEQYF
abundance: -; d_gene: TRBD2; len: 15; v_gene: TRBV6-1; j_gene: TRBJ2-1; CDR3nt: TGTGCCAGCAGCAAGATGTCTAGCGGGAGTTCTGAGCAGTTCTTC; CDR3aa: CASSKMSSGSSEQFF
abundance: -; d_gene: -; len: 15; v_gene: TRBV6-6; j_gene: TRBJ2-5; CDR3nt: TGTGCCAGCAGTTACTCTTGGAGTCAAAGAGAGACCCAGTACTTC; CDR3aa: CASSYSWSQRETQYF
abundance: -; d_gene: TRBD2; len: 14; v_gene: TRBV7-9; j_gene: TRBJ2-3; CDR3nt: TGTGCCAGCCTAGGAGCGGGGGGTCCGAATACGCAGTATTTT; CDR3aa: CASLGAGGPNTQYF
abundance: -; d_gene: TRBD2; len: 15; v_gene: TRBV9; j_gene: TRBJ2-7; CDR3nt: TGTGCCAGCAGCGTTGCTAGCGGAGAAACCTACGAGCAGTACTTC; CDR3aa: CASSVASGETYEQYF